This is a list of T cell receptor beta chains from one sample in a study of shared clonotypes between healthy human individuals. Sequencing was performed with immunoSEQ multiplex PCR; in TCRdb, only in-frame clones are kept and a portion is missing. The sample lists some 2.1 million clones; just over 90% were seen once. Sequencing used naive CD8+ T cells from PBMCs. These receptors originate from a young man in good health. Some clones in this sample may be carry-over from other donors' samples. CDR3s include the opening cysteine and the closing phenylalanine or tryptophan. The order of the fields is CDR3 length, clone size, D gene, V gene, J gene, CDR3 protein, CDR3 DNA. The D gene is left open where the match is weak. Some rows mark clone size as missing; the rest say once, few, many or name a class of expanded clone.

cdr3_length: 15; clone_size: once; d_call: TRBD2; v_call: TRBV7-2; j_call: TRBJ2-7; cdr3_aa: CASSLLSGVLYEQYF; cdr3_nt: TGTGCCAGCAGCTTACTTAGCGGGGTACTCTACGAGCAGTACTTC
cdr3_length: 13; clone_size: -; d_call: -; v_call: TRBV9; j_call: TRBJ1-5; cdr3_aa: CASSRGYDQPQHF; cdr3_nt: TGTGCCAGCAGCAGAGGATACGACCAGCCCCAGCATTTT
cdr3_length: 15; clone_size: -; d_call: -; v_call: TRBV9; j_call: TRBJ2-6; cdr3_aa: CASSAGGTGANVLTF; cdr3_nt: TGTGCCAGCAGCGCTGGGGGCACTGGGGCCAACGTCCTGACTTTC
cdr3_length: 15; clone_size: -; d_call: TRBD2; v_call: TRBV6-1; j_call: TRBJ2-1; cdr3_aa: CASSERERSYNEQFF; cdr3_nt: TGTGCCAGCAGTGAGCGGGAGAGATCCTACAATGAGCAGTTCTTC
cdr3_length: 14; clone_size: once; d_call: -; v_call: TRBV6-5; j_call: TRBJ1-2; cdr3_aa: CASSFPGQAGGYTF; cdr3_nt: TGTGCCAGCAGTTTTCCCGGACAAGCGGGGGGCTACACCTTC
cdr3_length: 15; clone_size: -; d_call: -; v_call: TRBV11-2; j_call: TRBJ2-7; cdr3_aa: CASSLTAVLAYEQYF; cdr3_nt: TGTGCCAGCAGCTTAACGGCAGTGTTGGCCTACGAGCAGTACTTC
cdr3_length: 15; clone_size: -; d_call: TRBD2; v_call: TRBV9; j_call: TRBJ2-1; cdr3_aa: CASSVDGTSGNEQFF; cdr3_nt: TGTGCCAGCAGCGTCGACGGGACTAGCGGGAATGAGCAGTTCTTC
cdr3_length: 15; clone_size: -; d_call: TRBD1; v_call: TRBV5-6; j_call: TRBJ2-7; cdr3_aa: CASSWGTGPLYEQYF; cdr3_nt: TGTGCCAGCAGCTGGGGGACAGGGCCCCTCTACGAGCAGTACTTC
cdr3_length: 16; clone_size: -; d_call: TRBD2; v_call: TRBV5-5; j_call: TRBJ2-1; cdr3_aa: CASSLEGGRIEDEQFF; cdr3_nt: TGTGCCAGCAGCTTGGAAGGCGGGAGGATCGAAGATGAGCAGTTCTTC
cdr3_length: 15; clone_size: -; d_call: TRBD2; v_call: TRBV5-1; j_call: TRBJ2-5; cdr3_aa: CASSGGPREGETQYF; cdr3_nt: TGCGCCAGCAGCGGGGGCCCTCGGGAGGGAGAGACCCAGTACTTC